This entry concerns a single TCR beta chain. Its antigen is as yet unknown. The germline V gene encodes CDR1 SGHAT and CDR2 FQNNGV. The V end was cut by 3 bases, the J end by 1 base, with 6 bases between. The CDR3 has 13 amino acids. This sample is drawn from a study of beta chain features in type 1 diabetes. Study-wide findings and caveats: Shorter TCRB CDR3s, moderately but significantly so, marked every one of the four CD4+ subsets in Type 1 diabetes patients.

Every isolated RNA sample was fully reverse transcribed, so sequencing captured expressed TCRB transcripts. The data were produced by immunoSEQ multiplex PCR, yet TCRdb's version contains in-frame clones alone and is incomplete. The profile shows approximately 250,000 clones, roughly a tenth of them singletons. The chain is built from TRBV11-2 and TRBJ1-1; no clear D. This receptor was taken from a young man with type 1 diabetes. The sequencing input was naive CD4+ T cells from blood. The CDR3 is CASSFSGNTEAFF. CDR3 coding DNA: TGTGCCAGCAGCTTTAGTGGGAACACTGAAGCTTTCTTT. The variable domain in full, with the rest retrieved from reference TRBV11-2 and TRBJ1-1, is EAGVAQSPRYKIIEKRQSVAFWCNPISGHATLYWYQQILGQGPKLLIQFQNNGVVDDSQLPKDRFSAERLKGVDSTLKIQPAKLEDSAVYLCASSFSGNTEAFFGQGTRLTVV.